This T cell receptor (beta chain) was profiled in a study of blood T cell repertoires in COVID-19. Study background: The analysed material was cDNA or gDNA that came from T cells, B-cell-depleted T cells, or PBMCs.

Repertoires were generated with immunoSEQ multiplex PCR, while TCRdb's copy carries only in-frame clones and drops some. The sample carries 150,000 to 200,000 clones, approximately 90% recorded once. V was clipped by 6 bases and J by 2 bases; unmatched bases: 14. The germline V gene encodes CDR1 KGHSH and CDR2 LQKENI. The CDR3 runs to 17 residues. Sequencing was performed on peripheral blood. This TCR was recovered from a young man with acute or convalescent COVID-19. This chain links TRBV18 with TRBJ1-1; TRBD1 agrees at 8 bases. In DNA form, the CDR3 reads TGTGCCAGCTCTCGCATACCAGGGGGCAGCCTAAACACTGAAGCTTTCTTT. Translating it yields CASSRIPGGSLNTEAFF.